The source of this T cell receptor (beta chain) is a study of blood T cell repertoires in COVID-19. The V gene's germline CDR1 is SNHLY and CDR2 FYNNEI. Trimming cost V 4 bases and J 10 bases; bases outside gene matches: 10. The length of the CDR3 is 15 residues. Profiling relied on immunoSEQ multiplex PCR, and the TCRdb table lists in-frame clones only, not all of them. Of some 130,000 clones listed, around 73% are singletons. The V gene is TRBV2, the J gene TRBJ1-6, with 7 bases matching TRBD1. Sequencing was performed on peripheral blood. The clonotype originates from a man in his sixties who had recovered from COVID-19. The CDR3 spells CASSGMQGVRSPLHF. CDR3 coding DNA: TGTGCCAGCAGTGGGATGCAGGGGGTGAGGTCACCCCTCCACTTT.